These 7 T cell receptor beta chains were all obtained from the same sample, sequenced in a study of response to subunit inactivated influenza vaccine (dated by TCRdb to the late 2010s). Libraries came from RT-PCR. Sequencing was carried out with an Illumina HiSeq 2500. TCRdb took the public reads, trimmed them with fastp at Q25, ran MiXCR for clone calling and kept in-frame beta chains. Each entry merges the rows of one CDR3 protein and shows their most common DNA and genes. Within this sample are approximately 500,000 distinct CDR3 sequences, with around a quarter of them counted one time only. The ten largest account for approximately 3% of the sample. A further study also used this sample, focusing on T cells expressing NK-cell markers. As the second paper documents: The TCR beta cDNA libraries were made using 5'RACE template switching, a step that added both a universal primer site and unique molecular identifiers.

This specimen was CD4+ T cells sorted from PBMCs, taken 11 to 12 days after vaccination. The source is a man aged 45-65 years who received an inactivated influenza vaccine. Donor details come from another sample of the same person, matched by shared clones.

The rearrangement joins TRBV27 to TRBJ2-3; the D is unclear. From germline, CDR1 is MNHEY and CDR2 SMNVEV (reference sequence). This CDR3 has 12 residues. This chain's CDR3 is CAPQDSTDTQYF. In DNA, the CDR3 is TGTGCTCCCCAGGACAGCACAGATACGCAGTATTTT.

This clonotype was observed a few times. The chain is built from TRBV5-1 and TRBJ2-7; D is uncertain. V lost 0 bases, J lost 3 bases, and 7 bases lay in between. In germline, CDR1 is SGHRS, CDR2 YFSETQ. This CDR3 contains 13 residues. CDR3 sequence: CASSLASDYEQYF. Written as DNA, the CDR3 is TGCGCCAGCAGCTTGGCCTCTGACTACGAGCAGTACTTC.

V is TRBV6-4 and J is TRBJ2-1; 7 positions match TRBD2. This CDR3 has 13 residues. Germline V gene sequence: CDR1 MRHNA, CDR2 SNTAGT. V dropped 3 bases and J dropped 9; count of bases not matched to a gene: 5. The CDR3 reads CASSEGGSGEQFF. CDR3 DNA sequence: TGTGCCAGCAGTGAGGGGGGGAGCGGTGAGCAGTTCTTC.

The chain carries TRBV10-3 and TRBJ1-5; the D is unclear. The germline V gene has CDR1 ENHRY and CDR2 SYGVKD. V was clipped by 2 bases and J by 3 bases, with 2 bases between them. The CDR3 is 12 residues long. The CDR3 region has the DNA TGTGCCATCAGTGAGGTCAATCAGCCCCAGCATTTT. Protein: CAISEVNQPQHF.

In its sample, this clonotype was seen a few times. CDR3 in DNA: TGCAGCGTTGCTTTGGCGGCGCCAGTGGCGGCCAAAAACATTCAGTACTTC. Its protein product is CSVALAAPVAAKNIQYF. The chain links TRBV29-1 to TRBJ2-4; no reliable D call. This CDR3 comprises 17 residues. V was pared by 4 bases and J by 1 base, with 20 bases between. The V gene's germline CDR1 is SQVTM and CDR2 ANQGSEA. Using reference TRBV29-1 and TRBJ2-4 for the parts outside the CDR3, the full variable domain is SAVISQKPSRDICQRGTSLTIQCQVDSQVTMMFWYRQQPGQSLTLIATANQGSEATYESGFVIDKFPISRPNLTFSTLTVSNMSPEDSSIYLCSVALAAPVAAKNIQYFGAGTRLSVL.

This chain uses TRBV18 with TRBJ1-1, with 7 bases matching TRBD1. Per the germline V gene, CDR1 is KGHSH and CDR2 is LQKENI. Germline trimming cut 2 bases from V and 7 bases from J; bases unmatched to any gene: 4. This CDR3 contains 13 residues. The CDR3 nucleotides read TGTGCCAGCTCACCATTCGGGACAGATGAAGCTTTCTTT. Amino acid sequence: CASSPFGTDEAFF. Full variable domain (outside the CDR3, taken from reference TRBV18 and TRBJ1-1): NAGVMQNPRHLVRRRGQEARLRCSPMKGHSHVYWYRQLPEEGLKFMVYLQKENIIDESGMPKERFSAEFPKEGPSILRIQQVVRGDSAAYFCASSPFGTDEAFFGQGTRLTVV.

This clonotype was counted many times. The genes are TRBV7-9 and TRBJ2-1; no firm D call. Per germline, CDR1 SEHNR and CDR2 FQNEAQ (reference sequence). The CDR3 is 15 amino acids. Trimming took off 1 base at V and 0 bases at J, with 7 bases between the two ends. The CDR3 sequence: CASSLGTASYNEQFF. The CDR3 region has the DNA TGTGCCAGCAGCTTAGGGACGGCCTCCTACAATGAGCAGTTCTTC.